This T cell receptor beta chain was captured in a study of control samples from healthy donors and cancer patients. Deletions cut 2 bases from V and 0 bases from J, with 8 bases between. This CDR3 comprises 14 residues. The germline V gene encodes CDR1 SGHRS and CDR2 YFSETQ. Here immunoSEQ multiplex PCR was the method, and the copy in TCRdb shows in-frame clones only, minus some. Of approximately 120,000 clones in the sample, almost 95% are singletons; the top ten hold around 0.52%. The chain is built from TRBV5-1 and TRBJ1-2; D not resolved. This receptor was obtained from a man of 80 years or more with head and neck cancer. The source material was PBMCs. Written as DNA, the CDR3 is TGCGCCAGCAGCTTTACCAGAGCTAACTATGGCTACACCTTC. Protein: CASSFTRANYGYTF.